Presented here are 2 T cell receptor beta chains from one specimen sequenced in a study of shared clonotypes between healthy human individuals. The table came from immunoSEQ multiplex PCR; TCRdb's copy has only in-frame clones and leaves some out. The data show roughly 300,000 clones, roughly 70% seen once. The sample comprised memory CD4+ T cells sorted from blood. Described subset: CD45RA-negative fraction. The receptors were sampled from a young man in good health.

The chain has TRBV5-1 and TRBJ2-7, with TRBD2 as a possible D gene (6 bases). V was shortened by 6 bases and J by 2 bases, with 24 bases between the two germline ends. Germline V gives CDR1 SGHRS, CDR2 YFSETQ. This CDR3 spans 17 amino acids. The CDR3 DNA sequence: TGCGCCAGCACCGGAGGGCCGCGGACTGCCTTTACCTACGAGCAGTACTTC. Translated, it gives CASTGGPRTAFTYEQYF.

This clone was seen once. The gene calls are TRBV27 and TRBJ2-3; 11 bases fit TRBD2. This CDR3 comprises 19 residues. Per the germline V gene, CDR1 is MNHEY and CDR2 is SMNVEV (reference sequence). V shed 7 bases, J shed 2 bases, and the junction held 17 bases outside the gene matches. The CDR3 here is CASTDRPSRLAGPTDTQYF. The CDR3 DNA follows: TGTGCCAGCACCGATAGACCTTCAAGACTAGCGGGGCCCACAGATACGCAGTATTTT.